A selection of T cell receptor beta chains follows, all from one sample in a study of blood T cell repertoires in COVID-19. The data were produced by immunoSEQ multiplex PCR, yet TCRdb's version contains in-frame clones alone and is incomplete. The repertoire holds about 160,000 clones, with approximately 82% as singletons. What was sequenced was peripheral blood. These receptors were taken from a woman aged 40 to 50 with COVID-19, enrolled during active disease. Each CDR3 is given with its conserved first and last residue.

>TRBV24-1
CATSDPRGLKRDTQYF
>TRBV4-1
CASSQDPARVGPDYTF
>TRBV11-2
CASSQTGGASYEQYF
>TRBV2
CASSPPDRNTEAFF
>TRBV5-5
CASSLDSRSNQPQHF
>TRBV18
CASSPGTGVDTQYF
>TRBV19
CASSIGHGGGSGANVLTF
>TRBV30
CAWRDRQDTQYF
>TRBV29-1
CSVLLNTEAFF
>TRBV28
CASSSGGSPLHF
>TRBV19
CASTTLAGEPKNTGELFF
>TRBV5-4
CASSFTESGEDYEQYF
>TRBV28
CASSLGGSETQYF
>TRBV11-2
CASSLNRLAGEAELFF
>TRBV7-6
CASSHFSGSMTDTQYF
>TRBV18
CASSTGTDLRLNYGYTF
>TRBV9
CASSVRSGFSGANVLTF
>TRBV2
CASSGSLAGGPLPYEQYF
>TRBV5-1
CASSIGTSSYNEQFF
>TRBV7-3
CASSLSPSADTQYF
>TRBV5-4
CASSPLAGGPMRGTDTQYF
>TRBV6-1
CASSEVRDRGYEQYF
>TRBV7-9
CASSLGGASYNEQFF
>TRBV4-1
CASSETPGKVNQPQHF
>TRBV9
CASSPRWRSYQSGNTIYF
>TRBV15
CATSPGGAYSNQPQHF
>TRBV5-4
CASSLTENTEAFF
>TRBV24-1
CATSDQGQVNQPQHF
>TRBV18
CASSQTPGFTEAFF
>TRBV9
CASSDLAGTLHGYTF
>TRBV5-5
CASSLGQGWNEQFF
>TRBV4-2
CASSQGLTGQGYWVTEAFF
>TRBV15
CATSPEGDGYTF
>TRBV12-3/TRBV12-4
CASSMQGTPLHF
>TRBV27
CASSYSLGEKLFF
>TRBV6-5
CASRAPGAKNNEQFF
>TRBV28
CASSLRGTGAFF
>TRBV7-3
CASSWGENTEAFF